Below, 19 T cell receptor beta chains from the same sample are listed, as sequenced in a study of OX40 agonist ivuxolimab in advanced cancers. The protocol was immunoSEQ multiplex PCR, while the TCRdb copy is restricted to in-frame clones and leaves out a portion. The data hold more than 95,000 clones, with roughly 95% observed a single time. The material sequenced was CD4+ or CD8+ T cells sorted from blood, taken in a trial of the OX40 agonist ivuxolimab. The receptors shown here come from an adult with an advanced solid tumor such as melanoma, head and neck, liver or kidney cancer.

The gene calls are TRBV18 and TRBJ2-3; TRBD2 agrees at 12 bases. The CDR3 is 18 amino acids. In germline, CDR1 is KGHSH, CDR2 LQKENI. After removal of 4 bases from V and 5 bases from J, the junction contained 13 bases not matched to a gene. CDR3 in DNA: TGTGCCAGCTCACGAACTAGCGGGAGGCCCCCGCCCCAAGATACGCAGTATTTT. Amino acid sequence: CASSRTSGRPPPQDTQYF.

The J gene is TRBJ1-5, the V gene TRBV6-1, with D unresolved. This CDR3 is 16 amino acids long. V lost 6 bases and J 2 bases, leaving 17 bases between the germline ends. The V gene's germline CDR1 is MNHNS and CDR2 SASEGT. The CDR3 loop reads CASRENHSGRNQPQHF. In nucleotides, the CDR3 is TGTGCCAGCAGAGAAAACCACTCGGGCCGCAATCAGCCCCAGCATTTT.

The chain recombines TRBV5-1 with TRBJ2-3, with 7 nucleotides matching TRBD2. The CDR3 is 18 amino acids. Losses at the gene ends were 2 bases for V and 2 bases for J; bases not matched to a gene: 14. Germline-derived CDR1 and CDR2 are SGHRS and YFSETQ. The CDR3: CASSFPPPAGTDTDTQYF. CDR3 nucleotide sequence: TGCGCCAGCAGCTTTCCCCCACCAGCGGGGACGGACACAGATACGCAGTATTTT.

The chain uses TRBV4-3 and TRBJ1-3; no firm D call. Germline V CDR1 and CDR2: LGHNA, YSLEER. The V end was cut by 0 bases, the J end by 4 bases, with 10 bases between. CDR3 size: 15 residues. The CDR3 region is CASSQDPGFGNTIYF. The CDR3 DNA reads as TGCGCCAGCAGCCAAGATCCCGGATTCGGAAACACCATATATTTT.

The CDR3 loop reads CASSLSRLPSQETQYF. For the CDR3, the DNA is TGTGCCAGCAGTTTATCCAGACTCCCGAGCCAAGAGACCCAGTACTTC. The chain has TRBV27 and TRBJ2-5, with D uncertain. CDR1 and CDR2 from the germline V gene are MNHEY and SMNVEV (reference sequence). The V and J ends lost 0 bases and 1 base respectively, with 12 bases between them. This CDR3 spans 16 amino acids.

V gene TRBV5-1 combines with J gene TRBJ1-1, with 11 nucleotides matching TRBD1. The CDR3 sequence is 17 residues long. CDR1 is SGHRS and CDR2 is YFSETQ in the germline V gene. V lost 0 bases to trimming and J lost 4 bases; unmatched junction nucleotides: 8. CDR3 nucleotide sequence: TGCGCCAGCAGCTTGGTATTCGGGACAGGGGGGACCACTGAAGCTTTCTTT. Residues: CASSLVFGTGGTTEAFF.

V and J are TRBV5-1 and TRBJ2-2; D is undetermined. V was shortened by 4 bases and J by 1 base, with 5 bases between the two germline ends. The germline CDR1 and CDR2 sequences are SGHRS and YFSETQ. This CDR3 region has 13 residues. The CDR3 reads CASSLLNTGELFF. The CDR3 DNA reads TGCGCCAGCAGCCTATTGAACACCGGGGAGCTGTTTTTT.

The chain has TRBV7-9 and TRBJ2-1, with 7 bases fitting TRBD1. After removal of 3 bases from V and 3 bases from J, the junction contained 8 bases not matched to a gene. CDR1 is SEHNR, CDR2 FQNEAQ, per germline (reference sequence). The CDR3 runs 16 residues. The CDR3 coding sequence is TGTGCCAGCAGCTTCGGGACAGCCCCCCTCTACAATGAGCAGTTCTTC. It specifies CASSFGTAPLYNEQFF.

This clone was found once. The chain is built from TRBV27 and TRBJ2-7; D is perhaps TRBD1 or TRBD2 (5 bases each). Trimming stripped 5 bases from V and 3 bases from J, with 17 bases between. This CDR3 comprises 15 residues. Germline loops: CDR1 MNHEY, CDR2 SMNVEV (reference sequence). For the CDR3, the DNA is TGTGCCAGCAGTCGCGCCGGGACGACCGGCTACGAGCAGTACTTC. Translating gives CASSRAGTTGYEQYF.

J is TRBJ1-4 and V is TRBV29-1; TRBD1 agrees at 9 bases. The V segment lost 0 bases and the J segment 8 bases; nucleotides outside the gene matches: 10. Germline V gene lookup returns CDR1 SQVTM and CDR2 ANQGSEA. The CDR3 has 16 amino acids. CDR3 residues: CSVEDGWTGVEEKLFF. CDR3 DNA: TGCAGCGTTGAAGATGGGTGGACAGGGGTGGAAGAAAAACTGTTTTTT. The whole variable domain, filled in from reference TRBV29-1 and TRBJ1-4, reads SAVISQKPSRDICQRGTSLTIQCQVDSQVTMMFWYRQQPGQSLTLIATANQGSEATYESGFVIDKFPISRPNLTFSTLTVSNMSPEDSSIYLCSVEDGWTGVEEKLFFGSGTQLSVL.

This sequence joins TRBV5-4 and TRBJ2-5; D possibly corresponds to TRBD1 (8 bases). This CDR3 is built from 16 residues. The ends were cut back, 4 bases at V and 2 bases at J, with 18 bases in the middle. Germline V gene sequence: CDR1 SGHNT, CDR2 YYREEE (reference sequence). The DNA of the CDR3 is TGTGCCAGCAGCAGGGGGGGACAGGAGGTACAAGAGACCCAGTACTTC. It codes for CASSRGGQEVQETQYF.

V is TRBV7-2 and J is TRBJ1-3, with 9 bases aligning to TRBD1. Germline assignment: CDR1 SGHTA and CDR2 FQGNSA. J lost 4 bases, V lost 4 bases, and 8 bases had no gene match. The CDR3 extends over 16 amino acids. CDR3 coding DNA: TGTGCCAGCAGCTCACCGGGACAGGGTACGGGAAACACCATATATTTT. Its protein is CASSSPGQGTGNTIYF. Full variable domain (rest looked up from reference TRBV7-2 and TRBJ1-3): GAGVSQSPSNKVTEKGKDVELRCDPISGHTALYWYRQSLGQGLEFLIYFQGNSAPDKSGLPSDRFSAERTGGSVSTLTIQRTQQEDSAVYLCASSSPGQGTGNTIYFGEGSWLTVV.

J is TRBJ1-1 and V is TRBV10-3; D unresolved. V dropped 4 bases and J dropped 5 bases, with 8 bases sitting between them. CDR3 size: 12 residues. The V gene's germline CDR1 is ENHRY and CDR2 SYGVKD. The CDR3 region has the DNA TGTGCCATCAGTGGGGTCATAACTGAAGCTTTCTTT. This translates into CAISGVITEAFF.

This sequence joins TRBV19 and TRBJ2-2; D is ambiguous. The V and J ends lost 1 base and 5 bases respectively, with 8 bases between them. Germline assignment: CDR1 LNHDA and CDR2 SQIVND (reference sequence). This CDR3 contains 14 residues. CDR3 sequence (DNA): TGTGCCAGTAGTATAGTGTCCGCTACCGGGGAGCTGTTTTTT. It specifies CASSIVSATGELFF.

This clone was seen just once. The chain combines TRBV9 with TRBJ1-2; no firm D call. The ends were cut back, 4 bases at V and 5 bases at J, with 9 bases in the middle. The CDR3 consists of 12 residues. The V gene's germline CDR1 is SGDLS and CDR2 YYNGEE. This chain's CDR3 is CASSHDLYGYTF. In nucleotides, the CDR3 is TGTGCCAGCAGCCATGACCTTTATGGCTACACCTTC.

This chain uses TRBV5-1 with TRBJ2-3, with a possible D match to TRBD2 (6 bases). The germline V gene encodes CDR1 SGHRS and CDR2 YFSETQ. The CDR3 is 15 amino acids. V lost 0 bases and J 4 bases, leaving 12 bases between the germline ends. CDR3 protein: CASSLVRGSADTQYF. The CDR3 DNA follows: TGCGCCAGCAGCTTGGTACGGGGGAGTGCAGATACGCAGTATTTT.

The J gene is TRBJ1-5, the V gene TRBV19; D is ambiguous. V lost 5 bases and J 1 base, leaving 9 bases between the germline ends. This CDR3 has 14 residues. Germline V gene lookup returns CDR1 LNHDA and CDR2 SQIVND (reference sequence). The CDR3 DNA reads TGTGCCAGTAGTTTCGCGGGGAGCAATCAGCCCCAGCATTTT. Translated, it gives CASSFAGSNQPQHF.

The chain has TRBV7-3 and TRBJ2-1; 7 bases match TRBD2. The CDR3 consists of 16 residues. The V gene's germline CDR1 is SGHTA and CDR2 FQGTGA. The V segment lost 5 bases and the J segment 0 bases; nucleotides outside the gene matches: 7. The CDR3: CASSPSGMGSYNEQFF. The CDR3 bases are TGTGCCAGCAGCCCCAGCGGGATGGGCTCCTACAATGAGCAGTTCTTC.

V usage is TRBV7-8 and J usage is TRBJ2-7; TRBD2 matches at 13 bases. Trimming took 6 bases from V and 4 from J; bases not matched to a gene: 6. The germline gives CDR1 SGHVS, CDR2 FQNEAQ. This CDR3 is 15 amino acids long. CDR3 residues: CASRPRLAGGYEQYF. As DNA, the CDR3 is TGTGCCAGCAGGCCCCGACTAGCGGGAGGTTACGAGCAGTACTTC.